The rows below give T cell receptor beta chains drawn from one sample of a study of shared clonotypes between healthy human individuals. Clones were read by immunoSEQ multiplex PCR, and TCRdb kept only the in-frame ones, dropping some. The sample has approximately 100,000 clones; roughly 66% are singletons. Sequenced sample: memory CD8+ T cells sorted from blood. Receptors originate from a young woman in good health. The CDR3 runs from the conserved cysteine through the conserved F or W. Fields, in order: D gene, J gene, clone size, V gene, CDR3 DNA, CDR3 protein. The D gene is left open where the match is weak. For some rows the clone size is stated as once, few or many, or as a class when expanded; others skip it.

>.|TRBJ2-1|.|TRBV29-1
TGCAGCACGGGATCGAGGACAGCCTGGGATGAGCAGTTCTTC
CSTGSRTAWDEQFF
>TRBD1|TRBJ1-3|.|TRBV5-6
TGTGCCAGCAGCTTGTGGGACAGGGGAAGTGGAAACACCATATATTTT
CASSLWDRGSGNTIYF
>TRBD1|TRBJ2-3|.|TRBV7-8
TGTGCCAGCAGCTTCGGGACAGGACGGAATACGCAGTATTTT
CASSFGTGRNTQYF
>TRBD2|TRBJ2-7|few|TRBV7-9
TGTGCCAGCAGCGAGACTAGCGGGAAACCCTACGAGCAGTACTTC
CASSETSGKPYEQYF
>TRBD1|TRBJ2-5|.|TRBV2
TGTGCCAGCAGCGGGAATGGACAGGGGGAAGAGACCCAGTACTTC
CASSGNGQGEETQYF
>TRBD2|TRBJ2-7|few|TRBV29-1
TGCAGCGCTGGACTAGCGGGAGCCTACGAGCAGTACTTC
CSAGLAGAYEQYF
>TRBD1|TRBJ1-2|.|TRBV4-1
TGCGCCAGCAGCCTCGGAGGGAGGGGGCGGTCTAACTATGGCTACACCTTC
CASSLGGRGRSNYGYTF
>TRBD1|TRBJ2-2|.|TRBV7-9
TGTGCCAGCAGCTTAACGGGACAGGGGAACACCGGGGAGCTGTTTTTT
CASSLTGQGNTGELFF
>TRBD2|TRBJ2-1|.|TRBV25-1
TGTGCCAGCGGGGGACTAGCGGGGGACAATGAGCAGTTCTTC
CASGGLAGDNEQFF
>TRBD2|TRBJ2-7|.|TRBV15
TGTGCCACCAGCAGAGACCGACTAGCGGGCACCTTTTTTTCCTACGAGCAGTACTTC
CATSRDRLAGTFFSYEQYF
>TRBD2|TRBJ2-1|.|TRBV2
TGTGCCAGCAGTGATTGGCGGGAGAGGGATCGGGATGAGCAGTTCTTC
CASSDWRERDRDEQFF
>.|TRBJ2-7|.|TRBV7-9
TGTGCCAGCAGCTTCGAGGGGGTCTTGGAGTACGAGCAGTACTTC
CASSFEGVLEYEQYF
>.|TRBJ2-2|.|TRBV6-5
TGTGCCAGCAGTTATGGTAGCGGGGAGCTGTTTTTT
CASSYGSGELFF
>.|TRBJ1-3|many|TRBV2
TGTGCCAGCATGAGACACCCGGGGGACACCATATATTTT
CASMRHPGDTIYF
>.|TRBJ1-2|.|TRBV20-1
TGCAGTGCAAATTCGGGCTACACCTTC
CSANSGYTF
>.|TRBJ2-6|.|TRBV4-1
TGCGCCAGCAGCCTATCCTCTGGGGCCAACGTCCTGACTTTC
CASSLSSGANVLTF
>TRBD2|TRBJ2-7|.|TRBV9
TGTGCCAGCAGCGTAGCTAGCGGGAGTATCTACGAGCAGTACTTC
CASSVASGSIYEQYF
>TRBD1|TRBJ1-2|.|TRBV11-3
TGTGCCAGCAGCCCCGATCGGAGACAGGGACGCTACACCTTC
CASSPDRRQGRYTF
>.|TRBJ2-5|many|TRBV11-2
TGTGCCAGCAGCTTAGGCCAATCGGATTGGGTCCAAGAGACCCAGTACTTC
CASSLGQSDWVQETQYF
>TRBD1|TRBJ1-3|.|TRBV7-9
TGTGCCAGCAGAAACAGGGGTCGGCCTGGAAACACCATATATTTT
CASRNRGRPGNTIYF
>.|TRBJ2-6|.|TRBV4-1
TGCGCCAGCAGCCAGGACAGAGGTTTCTCTGGGGCCAACGTCCTGACTTTC
CASSQDRGFSGANVLTF
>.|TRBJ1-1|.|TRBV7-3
TGTGCCAGCAGCGAAGCGGGGGCGGCGTACACTGAAGCTTTCTTT
CASSEAGAAYTEAFF
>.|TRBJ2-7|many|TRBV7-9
TGTGCCAGCAGCCCAACCTCCTACGAGCAGTACTTC
CASSPTSYEQYF
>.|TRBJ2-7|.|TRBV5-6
TGTGCCAGCAGCCTCTGGACAGTGAAGACCTACGAGCAGTACTTC
CASSLWTVKTYEQYF
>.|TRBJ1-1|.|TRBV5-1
TGCGCCAGCAGCTTGGCCTTCGGGGCCCCTGAAGCTTTCTTT
CASSLAFGAPEAFF
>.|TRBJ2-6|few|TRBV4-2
TGTGCCAGCAGCCCGGAGGGGGGCGCTGGGGCCAACGTCCTGACTTTC
CASSPEGGAGANVLTF
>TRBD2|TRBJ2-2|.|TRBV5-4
TGTGCCAGCAGCTTGCAACTAGCGGGAGTCTACACCGGGGAGCTGTTTTTT
CASSLQLAGVYTGELFF
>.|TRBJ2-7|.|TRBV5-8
TGTGCCAGCAGCTTGGCGAACTTCTACGAGCAGTACTTC
CASSLANFYEQYF
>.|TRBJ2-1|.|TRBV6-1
TGTGCCAGCAGTGAAGCGTCCCTTTTAGAGCAGTTCTTC
CASSEASLLEQFF
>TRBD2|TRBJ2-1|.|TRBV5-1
TGCGCCAGCAGGCGAGCGGGAGACAACAATGAGCAGTTCTTC
CASRRAGDNNEQFF
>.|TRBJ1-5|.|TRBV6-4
TGTGCCACCAGTGATGCGACAGTGGGGAGCAATCAGCCCCAGCATTTT
CATSDATVGSNQPQHF
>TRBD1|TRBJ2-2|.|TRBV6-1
TGTGCCAGCAACGGACAGGGCTCGAACACCGGGGAGCTGTTTTTT
CASNGQGSNTGELFF
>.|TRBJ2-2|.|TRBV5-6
TGTGCCAGCAAAGGATCCGGGACAACGAACACCGGGGAGCTGTTTTTT
CASKGSGTTNTGELFF
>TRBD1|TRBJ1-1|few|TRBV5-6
TGTGCCAGCAGCGTGGGACAGCAGAACACTGAAGCTTTCTTT
CASSVGQQNTEAFF
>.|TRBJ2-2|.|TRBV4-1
TGCGCCAGCAGCCGAGGTAGCGGTCCGCCCCCGAACACCGGGGAGCTGTTTTTT
CASSRGSGPPPNTGELFF
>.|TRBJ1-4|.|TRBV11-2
TGTGCCAGCAGCCCCTGGGGGTATGCAACTAATGAAAAACTGTTTTTT
CASSPWGYATNEKLFF
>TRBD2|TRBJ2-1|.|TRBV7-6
TGTGCCAGCAGCGGCTCTAGCGGGACATACAATGAGCAGTTCTTC
CASSGSSGTYNEQFF
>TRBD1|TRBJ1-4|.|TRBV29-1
TGCAGCGCCGGGGACAGCCCGGTGAAACTGTTTTTT
CSAGDSPVKLFF
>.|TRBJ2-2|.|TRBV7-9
TGTGCCAGCGACTCGCCTAACACCGGGGAGCTGTTTTTT
CASDSPNTGELFF
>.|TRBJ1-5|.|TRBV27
TGTGCCAGCAGTTTGGCGGGGGGCTTCAATCAGCCCCAGCATTTT
CASSLAGGFNQPQHF
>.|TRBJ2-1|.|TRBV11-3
TGTGCCAGCAGCGGGTTGGGGAACGGGCTGGACAATGAGCAGTTCTTC
CASSGLGNGLDNEQFF
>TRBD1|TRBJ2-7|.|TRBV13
TGTGCCAGCAGGAAAACAGGGGACGAGCAGTACTTC
CASRKTGDEQYF
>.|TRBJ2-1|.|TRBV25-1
TGTGCCAGCAGTGAATTTGAGGGAAGCTCCTACAATGAGCAGTTCTTC
CASSEFEGSSYNEQFF
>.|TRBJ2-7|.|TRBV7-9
TGTGCCAGCAGCTCGACTCATACAGGGTGGTACGAGCAGTACTTC
CASSSTHTGWYEQYF
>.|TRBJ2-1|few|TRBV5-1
TGCGCCAGCAGCTGGAGGGGCTTCAATGAGCAGTTCTTC
CASSWRGFNEQFF
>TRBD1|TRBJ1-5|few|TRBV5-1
TGCGCCAGCAGTTGGACAGGCTTTAAGGATCAGCCCCAGCATTTT
CASSWTGFKDQPQHF